One TCR beta chain is described in this entry. The sample is drawn from a study of response to subunit inactivated influenza vaccine. TCRdb fed the RT-PCR reads into MiXCR, producing one record per CDR3 protein. The sample consists of about 570,000 distinct CDR3 sequences, 11% of them appearing once. The CDR3 spans 18 residues. CDR1 is SGHAT and CDR2 is FQDESV in the germline V gene (reference sequence). Trimming removed 5 bases from V and 1 base from J; junction bases left unmatched: 10. This sample was shared with a second study, whose subject was T cells expressing NK-cell markers. This second study notes: Synthesis of TCR beta cDNA relied on 5'RACE template switching carrying UMIs. In a group of five to seven donors, dominant NKG2C+ clonotypes represented 1.0-7.0% of CD8+ T cells. Once again these clonotypes came out on top in the CD3+CD56-NKG2C+ fraction of four donors. Nothing established the HCMV specificity of expanded NKG2C+ T cell clones.

The source of this sequence is a man aged 50-59 years who received an inactivated influenza vaccine. Sequenced material: PBMCs from blood, taken on the day of vaccination. The chain carries TRBV11-1 and TRBJ2-3; TRBD2 matches at 12 bases. CDR3 sequence: CASSPTRTSGARTDTQYF. CDR3 coding DNA: TGTGCCAGCAGCCCTACCCGGACTAGCGGGGCACGCACAGATACGCAGTATTTT. The full variable domain, with the rest looked up from reference TRBV11-1 and TRBJ2-3, is EAEVAQSPRYKITEKSQAVAFWCDPISGHATLYWYRQILGQGPELLVQFQDESVVDDSQLPKDRFSAERLKGVDSTLKIQPAELGDSAMYLCASSPTRTSGARTDTQYFGPGTRLTVL.